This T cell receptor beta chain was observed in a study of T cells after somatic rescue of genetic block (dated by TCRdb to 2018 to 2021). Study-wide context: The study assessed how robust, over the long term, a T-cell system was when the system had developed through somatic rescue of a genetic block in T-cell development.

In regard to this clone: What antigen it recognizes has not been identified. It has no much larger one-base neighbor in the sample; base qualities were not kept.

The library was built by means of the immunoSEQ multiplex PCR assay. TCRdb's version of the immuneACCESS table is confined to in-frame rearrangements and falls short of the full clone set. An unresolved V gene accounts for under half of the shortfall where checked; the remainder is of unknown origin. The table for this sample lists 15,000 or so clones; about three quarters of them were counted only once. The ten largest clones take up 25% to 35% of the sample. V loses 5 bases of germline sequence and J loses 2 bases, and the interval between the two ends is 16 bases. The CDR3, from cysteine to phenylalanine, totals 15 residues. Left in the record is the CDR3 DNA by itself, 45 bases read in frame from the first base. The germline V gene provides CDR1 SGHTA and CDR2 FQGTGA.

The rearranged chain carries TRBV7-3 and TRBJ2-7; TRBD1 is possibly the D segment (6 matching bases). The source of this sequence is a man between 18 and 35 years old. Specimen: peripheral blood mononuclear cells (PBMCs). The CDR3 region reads CASSEGAGVPYEQYF. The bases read TGTGCCAGCAGCGAGGGTGCAGGGGTCCCCTACGAGCAGTACTTC.